This T cell receptor beta chain is drawn from a study of beta chain features in type 1 diabetes. On the study more broadly: Across every sample, 107,917,701 sorted cells were examined in total.

Of the isolated RNA, all was reverse transcribed, and so the sequenced material was expressed TCRB transcripts. The method was immunoSEQ multiplex PCR; TCRdb's version includes in-frame clones alone and lacks a portion of them. The top ten clones hold 0.065% of a sample with roughly 500,000 clones, about 32% of them seen once. Trimming shortened V by 3 bases and J by 3 bases, and 9 bases separated the two germline ends. CDR1 MNHEY and CDR2 SMNVEV come from the germline V gene (reference sequence). CDR3 size: 14 residues. In regard to this clone: The antigen is undetermined.

Study results and limitations: Overrepresentation of cells with high TCR expression could result from cDNA sequencing.

The chain joins TRBV27 to TRBJ1-5; no definite D call. This clonotype originated in a man aged 18 to 29 in good health. The source material was naive CD4+ T cells from blood. CDR3: CASSFWGINQPQHF. In DNA, the CDR3 is TGTGCCAGCAGTTTTTGGGGAATCAATCAGCCCCAGCATTTT.